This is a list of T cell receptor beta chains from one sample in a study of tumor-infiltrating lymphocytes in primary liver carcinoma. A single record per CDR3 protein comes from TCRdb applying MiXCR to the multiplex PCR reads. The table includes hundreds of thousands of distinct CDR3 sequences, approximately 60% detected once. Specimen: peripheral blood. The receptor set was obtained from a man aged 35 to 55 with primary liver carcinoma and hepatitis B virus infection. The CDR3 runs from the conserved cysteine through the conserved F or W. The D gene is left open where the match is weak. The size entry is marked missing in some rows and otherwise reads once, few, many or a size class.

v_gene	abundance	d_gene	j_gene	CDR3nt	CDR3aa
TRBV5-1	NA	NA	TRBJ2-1	TGCGCCAGCAGCTTGGGCGGAGAGAACAATGAGCAGTTCTTC	CASSLGGENNEQFF
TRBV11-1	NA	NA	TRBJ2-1	TGTGCTAGCAGCGACTATAGCTCATCCTACAATGAGCCGTTCTTC	CASSDYSSSYNEPFF
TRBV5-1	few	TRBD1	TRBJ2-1	TGCGCCAGCAGCCCCGCAGGGGGCTACAATGAGCAGTTCTTC	CASSPAGGYNEQFF
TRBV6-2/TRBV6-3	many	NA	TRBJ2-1	TGTGCCAGCAGTTACGCCCTATCCTACAATGAGCAGTTCTTC	CASSYALSYNEQFF
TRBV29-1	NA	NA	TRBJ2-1	TGCAGCGTTCGGAGTGTCAACAATGAGCAATTCTTC	CSVRSVNNEQFF
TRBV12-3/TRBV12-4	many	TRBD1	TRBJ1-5	TGTGCCAGCAGTCCCCCCCCAGGGGGTAGTCAGCCCCAGCATTTT	CASSPPPGGSQPQHF
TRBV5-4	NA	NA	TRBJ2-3	TGTGCCAGCAGCCCAAGACAAGGGGCCACAGATACGCAGTATTTT	CASSPRQGATDTQYF
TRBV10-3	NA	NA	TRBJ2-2	TGTGCCATCAGTTATGGGGGGCGGGAGCTGCTTTTT	CAISYGGRELLF
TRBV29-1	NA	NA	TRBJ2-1	TGCAGCGTTTTTGACAGCGAGCACTTCTTC	CSVFDSEHFF
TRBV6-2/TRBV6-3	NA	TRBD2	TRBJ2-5	TGTGCCAGCAACCCTACCCGTCGGACTAGTGGGAGAAGGGAGACCCAGTACTTC	CASNPTRRTSGRRETQYF
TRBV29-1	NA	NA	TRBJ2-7	TGCAGCCTCTCCCGGCAGGGGAGTTACGAGCAGTGCTTC	CSLSRQGSYEQCF
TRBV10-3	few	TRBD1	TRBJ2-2	TGTGCCATCAGGGGGACAGGCGCGAACACCGGGGAGCTGTTTTTT	CAIRGTGANTGELFF
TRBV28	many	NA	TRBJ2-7	TGTGCCAGCAATCCTGGGCGGGCCAACTCCTACGAGCAGTACTTC	CASNPGRANSYEQYF
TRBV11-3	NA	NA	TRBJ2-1	TGTGCCAGCAGCGTAGTGCTCCATGAGCAGTTCTTC	CASSVVLHEQFF
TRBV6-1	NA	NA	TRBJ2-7	TGTGCCAGCAGTGAAGGCCCCTGGGGGCCCTACGAGCAGTGCTTC	CASSEGPWGPYEQCF
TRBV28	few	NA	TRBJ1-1	TGTGCCAGCAGACCTCGGAGGGGCACTGAAGCTTTCTTT	CASRPRRGTEAFF
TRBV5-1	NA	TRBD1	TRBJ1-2	TGCGCCAGCCGACAGGACGGGACAGAGCTCTATGGCTACACCTTC	CASRQDGTELYGYTF
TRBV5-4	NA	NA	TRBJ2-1	TGTGCCAGCAGCTTGGCCGCAGGGGTCGGGCCCAATGAGCAGTTCTTC	CASSLAAGVGPNEQFF
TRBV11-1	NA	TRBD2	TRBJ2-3	TGTGCCAACAGCTTAGAACTAGCGGGAGATGCGCAGTATTTT	CANSLELAGDAQYF
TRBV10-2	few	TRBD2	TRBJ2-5	TGCGCCAGCAGCGGAAGAAGGACTAGCGGGAGGGAGACCCAGTACTTC	CASSGRRTSGRETQYF
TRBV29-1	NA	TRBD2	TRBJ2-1	TGCAGTCTTGAATTAGCGGGGGCATACAATGAGCAGTTCTTC	CSLELAGAYNEQFF
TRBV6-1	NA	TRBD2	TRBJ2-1	TGTGCCAGCAGTGAAAAACTAGTAGCGGGAGGGCCACGAAGGCACAATGAGCAGTTCTTC	CASSEKLVAGGPRRHNEQFF
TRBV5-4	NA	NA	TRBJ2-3	TGTGTCAGCAACTCGACTAGTAGCACAGATACGCAGTATTTT	CVSNSTSSTDTQYF
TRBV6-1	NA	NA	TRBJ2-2	TGTGCCAGCACGTTTGAAAGGCTCGCCGGGGAGCTGTTTTTT	CASTFERLAGELFF
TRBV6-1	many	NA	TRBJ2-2	TGTGCCAGCACGCCCGGAACCACCGGGGAGCTGTTTTTT	CASTPGTTGELFF
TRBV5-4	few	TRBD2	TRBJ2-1	TGTGCCAGCAGCTCTAGCGGGAGAACAAGTGAGCAGTTCTTC	CASSSSGRTSEQFF
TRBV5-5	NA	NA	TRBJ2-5	TGTGCCAGCAGCTTGAACGGGGACGGCCAAGAGCCCCAAGAGACCCAGTACTTC	CASSLNGDGQEPQETQYF
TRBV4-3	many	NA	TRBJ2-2	TGCGCCAGCAGTAGACCGGGGCGGGAGCTGTTTTTT	CASSRPGRELFF
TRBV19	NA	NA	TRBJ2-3	TGTGCCACCACCCGGGCCTTCGGGATAGATACGCAGTATTTT	CATTRAFGIDTQYF
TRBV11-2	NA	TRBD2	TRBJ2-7	TGTACCAGCAGCTTAGGACTAGCCTGGGGTGAGCAGTACTTC	CTSSLGLAWGEQYF
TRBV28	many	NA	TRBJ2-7	TGTGCCAGCAGTTCACCCTACGAGCAGTACTTC	CASSSPYEQYF
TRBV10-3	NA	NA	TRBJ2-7	TGTGTCATCAGTGAGTTCCGGGACTCATGGACCCTCTACGAGCAGTACTTC	CVISEFRDSWTLYEQYF
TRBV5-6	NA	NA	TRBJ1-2	TGTGCCAGCAGCCCCTACGGGGGCGGCTATGGCTACACCTTC	CASSPYGGGYGYTF
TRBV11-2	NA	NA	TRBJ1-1	TGTGCCGGCAGCCTAAGGGCAAATTTAGAAGCTTTCTTT	CAGSLRANLEAFF
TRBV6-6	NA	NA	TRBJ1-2	TGTGCCAGCAGTTACGGGGTATCCTATGGCTACACCTTC	CASSYGVSYGYTF
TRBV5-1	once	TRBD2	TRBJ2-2	TGCGCCAGCACGCCTGGGACTAGCGAAACCGGAGAGCTGTTTTTT	CASTPGTSETGELFF
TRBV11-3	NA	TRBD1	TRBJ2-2	TGTGCCAACAGCTTACAGGGGGACAACGGGGAGCTGTTTTTT	CANSLQGDNGELFF
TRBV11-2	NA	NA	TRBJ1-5	TGTGCCAGCAGCTTAGATCGGGCTCAGCCCCAGCATTTT	CASSLDRAQPQHF
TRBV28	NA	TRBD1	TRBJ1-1	TGTGCCAGCAAATGGACAGGGAACACTGAAGCTTTCTTT	CASKWTGNTEAFF
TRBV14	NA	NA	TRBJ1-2	TGTGCCAGCAGCCCCCGGGACGGCTATGGCTACACCTTC	CASSPRDGYGYTF
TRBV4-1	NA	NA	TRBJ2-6	TGCGCCAGCAGCCAAGATGGATTCCGCTCTTGGGTCAACGTCCTGACTTTC	CASSQDGFRSWVNVLTF